The 23 T cell receptor beta chains below were found in one sample sequenced in a study of blood T cell repertoires in COVID-19. The table came from immunoSEQ multiplex PCR; TCRdb's copy has only in-frame clones and leaves some out. This sample yields 230,000 or so clones, of which approximately 89% are seen a single time; around 4.6% belongs to the top ten. The specimen sequenced was peripheral blood. The receptor set was obtained from a woman in her forties who had recovered from COVID-19.

V is TRBV12-3 or TRBV12-4 and J is TRBJ2-5; a possible D gene is TRBD2 (6 bases). Trimming removed 5 bases from V and 5 bases from J, with 12 bases in between. The CDR3 runs 13 residues. The CDR3 spells CASSTTAGETQYF. The CDR3 DNA is TGTGCCAGCAGTACGACGGCGGGGGAGACCCAGTACTTC.

The chain employs TRBV5-1 and TRBJ2-2, with D possibly TRBD1 on 5 matching bases. V lost 0 bases and J lost 4, with 13 bases in between. CDR1 is SGHRS and CDR2 is YFSETQ in the germline V gene. The CDR3 sequence is 16 residues long. The CDR3 spells CASSLGRQSTTGELFF. CDR3 nucleotides: TGCGCCAGCAGCTTGGGGAGACAGTCCACCACCGGGGAGCTGTTTTTT. Variable domain in full (rest from reference TRBV5-1 and TRBJ2-2): KAGVTQTPRYLIKTRGQQVTLSCSPISGHRSVSWYQQTPGQGLQFLFEYFSETQRNKGNFPGRFSGRQFSNSRSEMNVSTLELGDSALYLCASSLGRQSTTGELFFGEGSRLTVL.

With respect to this clone: Germline and junction disagree at one end, which may indicate a read error. The genes are TRBV6-5 and TRBJ1-2; 10 bases match TRBD1. Looked up from germline, CDR1 is MNHEY and CDR2 is SVGAGI. The CDR3 extends over 16 amino acids. The CDR3 DNA sequence: TGTGCCAGCAGTCACTCCCCGGGACAGGGGTTTCATGGCTACACCTTC. Its protein product is CASSHSPGQGFHGYTF.

V usage is TRBV6-5 and J usage is TRBJ2-1, with 7 bases fitting TRBD2. The CDR3 runs 15 residues. In germline, CDR1 is MNHEY, CDR2 SVGAGI. The junction had 15 bases not matched to a gene; V was cut back by 6 bases and J by 10 bases. CDR3 protein: CASSPYSGAPREQFF. The DNA for the CDR3 is TGTGCCAGCAGCCCCTACAGCGGGGCCCCGAGGGAGCAGTTCTTC.

The V call is TRBV5-6, the J call TRBJ2-1; D is possibly TRBD2 (5 bases). The CDR3 length is 15 residues. Germline-derived CDR1 and CDR2 are SGHDT and YYEEEE. With 1 base removed from V and 3 bases from J, the gap between germline ends came to 11 bases. This chain's CDR3 is CASSLKDSHYNEQFF. DNA of the CDR3: TGTGCCAGCAGCTTGAAGGACTCACACTACAATGAGCAGTTCTTC.

This clone occurred once. V is TRBV11-2 and J is TRBJ2-5; 7 nucleotides match TRBD2. Germline-derived CDR1 and CDR2 are SGHAT and FQNNGV. Trimming at V came to 4 bases and at J to 5 bases, leaving 10 bases not matched to a gene. The CDR3 totals 15 residues. CDR3 sequence reads: CASSYSGEERETQYF. CDR3 bases: TGTGCCAGCAGCTACAGCGGGGAGGAGCGGGAGACCCAGTACTTC. Full variable domain (rest looked up from reference TRBV11-2 and TRBJ2-5): EAGVAQSPRYKIIEKRQSVAFWCNPISGHATLYWYQQILGQGPKLLIQFQNNGVVDDSQLPKDRFSAERLKGVDSTLKIQPAKLEDSAVYLCASSYSGEERETQYFGPGTRLLVL.

J is TRBJ1-5 and V is TRBV12-2; TRBD1 is the table's D call, not checked against the DNA. TRBV12-2 is a documented pseudogene. The CDR3 is 18 amino acids. CDR3: CASRLAQGQGSFDQPQHF. CDR3 nucleotides: TGTGCAAGTCGCTTAGCGCAGGGACAGGGAAGCTTCGATCAGCCCCAGCATTTT.

This sequence joins TRBV19 and TRBJ1-2; TRBD1 agrees at 7 bases. There are 15 residues in the CDR3. Per germline, CDR1 LNHDA and CDR2 SQIVND (reference sequence). Germline trimming cut 6 bases from V and 1 base from J; bases unmatched to any gene: 8. CDR3 in DNA: TGTGCCAGTAGCGTGTGGGACAGTTATAACTATGGCTACACCTTC. It codes for CASSVWDSYNYGYTF.

This sequence joins TRBV6-5 and TRBJ2-2; possibly TRBD1 for D (5 bases). This CDR3 contains 12 residues. Germline V CDR1 and CDR2: MNHEY, SVGAGI. Trimming shortened V by 5 bases and J by 8 bases, and 9 bases separated the two germline ends. CDR3 DNA: TGTGCCAGCAGTACAGGACCGGGGGAGCTGTTTTTT. Translated: CASSTGPGELFF.

The chain recombines TRBV30 with TRBJ1-4, with D maybe TRBD1 (6 bases). Germline values: CDR1 GTSNPN, CDR2 SVGIG (reference sequence). The CDR3 has 13 amino acids. Trimming removed 0 bases at V and 8 bases at J, with 10 bases between. In DNA form, the CDR3 reads TGTGCCTGGAGTGTACAGGGTGGGGAAAAACTGTTTTTT. Amino acid sequence: CAWSVQGGEKLFF.

The rearrangement links TRBV5-1 to TRBJ1-2; D may be TRBD1 (5 bases). Trimming removed 0 bases from V and 3 bases from J, with 9 bases in between. From germline, CDR1 is SGHRS and CDR2 YFSETQ. The CDR3 is made up of 14 amino acids. The chain's CDR3 is CASSLVGGDYGYTF. The CDR3 DNA sequence: TGCGCCAGCAGCTTGGTCGGGGGTGACTATGGCTACACCTTC.

The chain is built from TRBV13 and TRBJ2-2, with 12 bases aligning to TRBD1. Germline values: CDR1 PRHDT, CDR2 FYEKMQ (reference sequence). V lost 5 bases and J lost 2; bases outside the gene matches: 9. The CDR3 extends over 18 amino acids. CDR3 coding DNA: TGTGCCAGCAGCGCCCCCGGGACAGGGGGCGATAACACCGGGGAGCTGTTTTTT. Translating gives CASSAPGTGGDNTGELFF.

This chain connects TRBV11-3 to TRBJ1-6; D is undetermined. This CDR3 is built from 13 residues. V dropped 3 bases and J dropped 8 bases, with 8 bases sitting between them. Germline V gene sequence: CDR1 SGHNT, CDR2 YENEEA. This CDR3 reads CASSFLRDSPLHF. CDR3 nucleotides: TGTGCCAGCAGCTTTCTCCGGGATTCACCCCTCCACTTT.

The chain recombines TRBV2 with TRBJ2-1; TRBD2 matches at 13 bases. The V gene's germline CDR1 is SNHLY and CDR2 FYNNEI. This CDR3 comprises 15 residues. V was clipped by 6 bases and J by 6 bases; unmatched bases: 5. DNA of the CDR3: TGTGCCAGCAGAAGGACTAGCGGGGGCTTCAATGAGCAGTTCTTC. It yields the protein CASRRTSGGFNEQFF.

The rearrangement links TRBV9 to TRBJ2-3; D is possibly TRBD2 (5 bases). The V end was cut by 6 bases, the J end by 0 bases, with 11 bases between. This CDR3 is built from 14 residues. Germline V CDR1 and CDR2: SGDLS, YYNGEE. In nucleotides, the CDR3 is TGTGCCAGCAATATCGGGGTTAGCACAGATACGCAGTATTTT. Translated, it gives CASNIGVSTDTQYF.

V usage is TRBV7-9 and J usage is TRBJ2-2, with a possible D match to TRBD2 (6 bases). V was clipped by 1 base and J by 7 bases, with 16 bases between them. CDR1 and CDR2 from the germline V gene are SEHNR and FQNEAQ (reference sequence). CDR3 length: 16 amino acids. CDR3 protein: CASSLGIGTRNGELFF. CDR3 DNA: TGTGCCAGCAGCTTAGGTATCGGGACTCGGAACGGGGAGCTGTTTTTT. Full variable domain (rest looked up from reference TRBV7-9 and TRBJ2-2): DTGVSQNPRHKITKRGQNVTFRCDPISEHNRLYWYRQTLGQGPEFLTYFQNEAQLEKSRLLSDRFSAERPKGSFSTLEIQRTEQGDSAMYLCASSLGIGTRNGELFFGEGSRLTVL.

This chain uses TRBV4-3 with TRBJ2-3; TRBD2 is a possible D gene (5 bases). Trimming shortened V by 1 base and J by 3 bases, and 8 bases separated the two germline ends. The CDR3 loop spans 14 amino acids. Germline CDR1 reads LGHNA; CDR2 reads YSLEER. CDR3 coding DNA: TGCGCCAGCAGCCAAGCGGGAAGGACAGATACGCAGTATTTT. As protein: CASSQAGRTDTQYF.

This sequence joins TRBV14 and TRBJ2-2; 7 bases map to TRBD1. J gave up 2 bases and V 4 bases, and 4 bases lay outside the gene matches. Germline-derived CDR1 and CDR2 are SGHDN and FVKESK. The CDR3 runs to 15 residues. CDR3 DNA sequence: TGTGCCAGCAGCCCTCGACAGGGAAACACCGGGGAGCTGTTTTTT. Protein sequence: CASSPRQGNTGELFF.

The V gene is TRBV5-1, the J gene TRBJ2-1, with a tentative D call TRBD2 (6 bases). Deletions cut 0 bases from V and 9 bases from J, with 10 bases between. The CDR3 has 13 amino acids. CDR1 is SGHRS and CDR2 is YFSETQ in the germline V gene. The CDR3, as DNA: TGCGCCAGCAGCTTGGCATGGGACTCTGAGCAGTTCTTC. It specifies CASSLAWDSEQFF.

This chain joins TRBV19 and TRBJ1-1; D gene ambiguous. This CDR3 region has 16 residues. The V gene's germline CDR1 is LNHDA and CDR2 SQIVND (reference sequence). Trimming removed 1 base from V and 5 bases from J, with 17 bases in between. CDR3 nucleotide sequence: TGTGCCAGTAGTATAGGGTTCGGGGAAGGGTGGACTGAAGCTTTCTTT. Its protein is CASSIGFGEGWTEAFF.

This chain links TRBV6-5 with TRBJ1-5; D possibly corresponds to TRBD1 (6 bases). Trimming left V 6 bases short and J 7 bases short, with 16 bases between. CDR1 MNHEY and CDR2 SVGAGI come from the germline V gene. This CDR3 is 14 amino acids long. The CDR3 sequence is CASRQGDLGQPQHF. DNA of the CDR3: TGTGCCAGCAGACAGGGTGATTTGGGGCAGCCCCAGCATTTT.

This chain connects TRBV9 to TRBJ1-1, with 10 positions matching TRBD1. CDR1 is SGDLS and CDR2 is YYNGEE in the germline V gene. V was clipped by 4 bases and J by 8 bases; unmatched bases: 17. The CDR3 has 17 amino acids. CDR3 region: CASSNHDRGRISGEAFF. The CDR3 DNA reads TGTGCCAGCAGCAATCACGACAGGGGGCGAATTTCAGGGGAAGCTTTCTTT.

As DNA, the CDR3 is TGTGCCAGCAGCTTTCGTACCTACGAGCAGTACTTC. Protein product: CASSFRTYEQYF. The chain carries TRBV5-6 and TRBJ2-7; D is unresolved. Deletions cut 2 bases from V and 2 bases from J, with 5 bases between. There are 12 residues in the CDR3. Germline CDR1 is SGHDT and CDR2 is YYEEEE.